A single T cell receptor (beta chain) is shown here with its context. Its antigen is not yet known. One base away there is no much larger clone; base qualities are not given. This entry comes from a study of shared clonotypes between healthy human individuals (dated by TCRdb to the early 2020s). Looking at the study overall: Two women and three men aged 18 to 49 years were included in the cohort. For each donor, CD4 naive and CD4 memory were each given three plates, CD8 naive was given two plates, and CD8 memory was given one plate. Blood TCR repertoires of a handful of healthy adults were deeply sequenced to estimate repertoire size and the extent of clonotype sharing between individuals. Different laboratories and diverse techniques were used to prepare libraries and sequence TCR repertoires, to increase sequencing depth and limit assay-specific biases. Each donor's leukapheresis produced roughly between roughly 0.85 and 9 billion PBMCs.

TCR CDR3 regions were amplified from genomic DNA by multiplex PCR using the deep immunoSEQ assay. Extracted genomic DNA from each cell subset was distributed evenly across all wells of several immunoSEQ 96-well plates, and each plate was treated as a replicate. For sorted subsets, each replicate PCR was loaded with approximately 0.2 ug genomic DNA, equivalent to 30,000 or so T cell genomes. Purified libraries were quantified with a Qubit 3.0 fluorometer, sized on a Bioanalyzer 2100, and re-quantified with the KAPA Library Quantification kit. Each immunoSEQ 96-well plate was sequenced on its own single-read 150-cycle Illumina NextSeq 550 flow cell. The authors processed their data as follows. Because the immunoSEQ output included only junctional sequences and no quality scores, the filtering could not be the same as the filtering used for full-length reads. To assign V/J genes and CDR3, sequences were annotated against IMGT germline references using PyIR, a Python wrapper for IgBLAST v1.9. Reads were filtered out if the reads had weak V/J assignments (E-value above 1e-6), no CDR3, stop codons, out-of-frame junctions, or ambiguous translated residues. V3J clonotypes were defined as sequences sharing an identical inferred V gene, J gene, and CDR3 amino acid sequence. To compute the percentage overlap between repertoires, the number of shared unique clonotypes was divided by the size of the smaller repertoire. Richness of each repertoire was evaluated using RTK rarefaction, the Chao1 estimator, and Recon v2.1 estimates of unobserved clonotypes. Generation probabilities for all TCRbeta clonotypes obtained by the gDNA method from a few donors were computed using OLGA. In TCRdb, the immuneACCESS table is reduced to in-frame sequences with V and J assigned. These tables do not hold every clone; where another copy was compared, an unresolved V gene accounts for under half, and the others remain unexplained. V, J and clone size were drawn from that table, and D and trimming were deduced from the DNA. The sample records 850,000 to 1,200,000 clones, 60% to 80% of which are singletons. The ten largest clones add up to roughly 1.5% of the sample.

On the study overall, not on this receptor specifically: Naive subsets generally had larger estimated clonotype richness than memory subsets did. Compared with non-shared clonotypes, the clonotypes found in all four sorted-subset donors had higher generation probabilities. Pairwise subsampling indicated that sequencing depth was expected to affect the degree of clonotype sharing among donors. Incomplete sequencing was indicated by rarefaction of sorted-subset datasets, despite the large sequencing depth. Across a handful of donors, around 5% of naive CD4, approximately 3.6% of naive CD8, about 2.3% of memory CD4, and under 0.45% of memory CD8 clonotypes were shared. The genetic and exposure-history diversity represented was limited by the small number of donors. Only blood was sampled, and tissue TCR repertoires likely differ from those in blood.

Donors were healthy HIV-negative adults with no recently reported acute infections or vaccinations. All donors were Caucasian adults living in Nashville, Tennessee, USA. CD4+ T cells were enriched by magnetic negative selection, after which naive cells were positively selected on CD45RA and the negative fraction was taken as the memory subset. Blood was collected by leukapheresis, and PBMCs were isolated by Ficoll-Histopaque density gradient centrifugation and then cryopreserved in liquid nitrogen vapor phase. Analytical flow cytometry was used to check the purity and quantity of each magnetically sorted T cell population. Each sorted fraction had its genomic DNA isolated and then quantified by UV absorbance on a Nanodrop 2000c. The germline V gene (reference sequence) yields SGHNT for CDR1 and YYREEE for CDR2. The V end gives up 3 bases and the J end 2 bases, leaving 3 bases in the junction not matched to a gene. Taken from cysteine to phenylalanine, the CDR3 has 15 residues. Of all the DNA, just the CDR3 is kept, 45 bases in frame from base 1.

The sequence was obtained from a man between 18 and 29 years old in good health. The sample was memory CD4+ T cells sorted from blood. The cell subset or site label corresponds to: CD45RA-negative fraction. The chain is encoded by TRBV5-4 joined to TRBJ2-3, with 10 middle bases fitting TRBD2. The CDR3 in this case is CASSYGLADTDTQYF. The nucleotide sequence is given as TGTGCCAGCAGCTATGGACTAGCGGACACAGATACGCAGTATTTT.